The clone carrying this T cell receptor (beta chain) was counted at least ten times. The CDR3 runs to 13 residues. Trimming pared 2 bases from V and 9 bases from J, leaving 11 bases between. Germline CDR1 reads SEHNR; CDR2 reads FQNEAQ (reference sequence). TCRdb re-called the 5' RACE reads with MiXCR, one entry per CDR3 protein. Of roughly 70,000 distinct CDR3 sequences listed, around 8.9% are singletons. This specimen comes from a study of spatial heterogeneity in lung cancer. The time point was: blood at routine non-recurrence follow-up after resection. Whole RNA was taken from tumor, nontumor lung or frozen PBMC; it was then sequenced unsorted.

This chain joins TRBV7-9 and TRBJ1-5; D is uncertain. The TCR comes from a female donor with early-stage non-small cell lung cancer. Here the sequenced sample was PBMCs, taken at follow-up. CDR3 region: CASSLSPGWPQHF. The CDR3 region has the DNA TGTGCCAGCAGCTTATCACCTGGGTGGCCCCAGCATTTT.